This T cell receptor (beta chain) was identified during a study of blood T cell repertoires in COVID-19. About the study: Acute and convalescent COVID-19 specimens originated in the United States, Italy and Spain. The cDNA or gDNA used as material had been derived from T cells, B-cell-depleted T cells, or PBMCs.

Study processing details: Amplifying reference gene primers gave estimates of nucleated cell counts. TCRdb keeps only in-frame clones here, not all; method: immunoSEQ multiplex PCR. V, J and clone size are taken as reported in that table, and D and trimming were inferred from the DNA itself. The sample holds about 240,000 clones; about 80% are singletons and the top ten take roughly a tenth. Trimming took 1 base from V and 8 from J; bases not matched to a gene: 4. Germline V CDR1 and CDR2: SGHTA, FQGNSA. CDR3 size: 14 residues. The receptor was isolated from an elderly woman with acute or convalescent COVID-19. V usage is TRBV7-2 and J usage is TRBJ1-2, with 10 bases lining up with TRBD1. Sequenced input: peripheral blood. In nucleotides, the CDR3 is TGTGCCAGCAGCTTAGGGACAGGGGGTGGAGGCTACACCTTC. Translating gives CASSLGTGGGGYTF.